This TCR beta chain was recovered during a study of siplizumab effects on memory and regulatory T cells (dated by TCRdb to about 2019). Turning to the overall study: The study looked at the effect of siplizumab, an anti-CD2 antibody, on alloreactive T-cell subsets in allogeneic mixed lymphocyte reactions made from human PBMCs.

Broader findings and caveats from the paper: A naive or memory phenotype could not be assigned to roughly 80-97% of proliferating CD4+ or CD8+ clones. Sequences below about 10^-5 frequency were poorly captured, so only a minor fraction of alloreactive clones could be mapped to unstimulated subsets. Unstimulated naive T cells appeared more diverse than memory T cells, and naive cells seemed to contribute substantially to the alloresponse. Whether proliferating Tregs from siplizumab cultures were suppressive was not functionally confirmed. Siplizumab significantly reduced the cumulative frequency of alloreactive sequences traceable to unstimulated CD4+ memory T cells. Among mappable alloreactive CD4+ clones, an average Treg-derived fraction of roughly 71% was observed with siplizumab, compared with 25% to 30% in control reactions.

Sorted unstimulated T cells and proliferating T cells recovered from mixed lymphocyte reactions were subjected to TCRbeta CDR3 sequencing. Fresh whole blood from ten HLA-typed healthy donors was used as the source from which PBMCs were isolated. V is clipped by 3 bases and J by 1 base, and the sequence between their germline boundaries is 6 bases long. CDR1 is given as MGHRA and CDR2 as YSYEKL, both from the germline V gene. Including the terminal cysteine and phenylalanine, the CDR3 comprises 13 residues. The sequence is cut down to CDR3 DNA, 39 bases in frame from base 1. Library preparation was by the immunoSEQ multiplex PCR assay. The deep sequencing platform assayed roughly 10^5 TCR templates per sample. Genomic DNA extracted from sorted T cells was the material used for TCRbeta CDR3 sequencing. Under the source paper's analysis protocol: The R programming language was used for clonal analysis of the TCRbeta CDR3 data. Unstimulated samples were compared with post-reaction CFSE-low samples to define alloreactive CD4+ and CD8+ clones. Alloreactive CD4+ clones were assigned to regulatory or non-regulatory origin by matching sequences to sorted unstimulated Treg and non-Treg repertoires. In its TCRdb copy, this immuneACCESS table keeps in-frame sequences only and misses some clones. Where compared with another copy, unresolved V genes explain less than half of these, and the others have no known cause. The D gene and trimming were derived from the DNA, and the V and J assignments and clone size from that table. Here the sample has 90,000 to 120,000 clones; 75% to 95% occur a single time. The ten largest clones capture roughly 2.7% of the sample.

Many counts were recorded for this clone. It lacks a known antigen. No qualities accompany the bases; no much larger clone lies one base away. This sequence originates from a human donor in good health. Some clones in this sample may be carry-over from other donors' samples. This chain is built from TRBV4-1 and TRBJ1-1, with no confidently assigned D gene. Sequenced: CD4+ T cells sorted from blood. Here is the DNA: TGCGCCAGCAGCCACCCGCAGAACACTGAAGCTTTCTTT. This yields the protein CASSHPQNTEAFF.